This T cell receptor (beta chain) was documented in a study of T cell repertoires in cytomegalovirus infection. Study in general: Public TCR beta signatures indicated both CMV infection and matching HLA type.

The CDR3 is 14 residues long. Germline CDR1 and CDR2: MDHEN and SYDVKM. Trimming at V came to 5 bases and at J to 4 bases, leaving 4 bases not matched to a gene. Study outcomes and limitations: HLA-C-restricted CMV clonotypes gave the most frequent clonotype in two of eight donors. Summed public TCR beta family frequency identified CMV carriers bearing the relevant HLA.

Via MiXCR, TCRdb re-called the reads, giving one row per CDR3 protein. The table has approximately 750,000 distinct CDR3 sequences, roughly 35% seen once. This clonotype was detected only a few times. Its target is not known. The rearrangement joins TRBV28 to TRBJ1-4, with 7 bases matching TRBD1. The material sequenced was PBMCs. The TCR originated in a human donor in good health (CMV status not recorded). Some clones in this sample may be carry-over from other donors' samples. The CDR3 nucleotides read TGTGCCAGCAGTCACAGGGGAAATAATGAAAAACTGTTTTTT. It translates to CASSHRGNNEKLFF.